The following is a T cell receptor beta chain sequence with its context. This table comes from immunoSEQ multiplex PCR, and its TCRdb copy is limited to in-frame clones, with some not included. Of over 200,000 clones listed, 70% to 85% are singletons. This sample was included in a study of blood T cell repertoires in COVID-19. V shed 6 bases and J 3 bases; nucleotides not matched to a gene: 7. The CDR3 contains 15 residues. CDR1 is MNHEY and CDR2 is SVGAGI in the germline V gene. The sample was PBMCs or T cells enriched from blood (not recorded which). V usage is TRBV6-5 and J usage is TRBJ1-5; 8 positions match TRBD1. The sequence was collected from a man aged 40-55 years who had recovered from COVID-19. CDR3 sequence reads: CASSWTGSSNQPQHF. The CDR3 region has the DNA TGTGCCAGCAGCTGGACAGGGAGTTCCAATCAGCCCCAGCATTTT.